The present TCR beta chain was sequenced within a study of cytomegalovirus exposure and HLA in healthy donors. The overall study: HLA-typed donors were the source of 90 million or so unique TCRs, which an early data release held. Study-level results: The authors listed approximately 160 TCR beta chains as cytomegalovirus-associated. Later analysis associated a missense DCLRE1C variant with TCR beta V- and J-gene trimming. Per a prior analysis, the majority of TCR beta V segments were productive roughly 90% or roughly 30% of the time.

A word on this clone: Its antigen is not known. Additional DNA sequences in this sample encode the identical CDR3.

The PCR had 60 Vbeta and 13 Jbeta primers. The method was immunoSEQ multiplex PCR; TCRdb's version includes in-frame clones alone and lacks a portion of them. Of roughly 100,000 clones detected, roughly three quarters appear once; the ten largest clones hold over 4%. The ends lost 4 bases at V and 3 bases at J; junction bases unmatched: 7. The CDR3 has 16 residues. Germline V CDR1 and CDR2: SGHDN, FVKESK. The sequencing input was PBMCs. The receptor was isolated from a middle-aged man in good health and CMV-seropositive. The V gene is TRBV14, the J gene TRBJ2-1, with 9 bases fitting TRBD2. CDR3 protein: CASSLPRAGGYNEQFF. CDR3 nucleotide sequence: TGTGCCAGCAGCCTACCTAGAGCGGGAGGCTACAATGAGCAGTTCTTC.